These T cell receptor beta chains were read from a single sample in a study of early stage breast cancer tumors. Here immunoSEQ multiplex PCR was the method, and the copy in TCRdb shows in-frame clones only, minus some. Counted here are more than 55,000 clones, over 60% occurring once; the ten biggest clones make up roughly 3.4%. The sequencing input was blood. Receptors originate from a person aged 30-39 years with breast cancer. Both conserved end residues are part of each CDR3. The D gene is left open where the match is weak. The listing skips clone size in some rows; elsewhere it reads once, few, many or a size class.

>.|.|TRBV4-1|TRBJ2-6
TGCGCCAGCAGCCAGATCTTCTCTGGGGCCAACGTCCTGACTTTC
CASSQIFSGANVLTF
>.|.|TRBV11-2|TRBJ2-5
TGTGCCAGCAGACCGACAGTCCAAGAGACCCAGTACTTC
CASRPTVQETQYF
>.|TRBD1|TRBV19|TRBJ2-7
TGTGCCAGTAGCCCTAGGGGACAGGGGGCGGACTTGGGACAGTACTTC
CASSPRGQGADLGQYF
>.|TRBD1|TRBV29-1|TRBJ1-2
TGCAGCGTTGAAGGGACAGGGGAAGGTGAATACTATGGCTACACCTTC
CSVEGTGEGEYYGYTF
>.|.|TRBV7-2|TRBJ2-1
TGTGCCAGCAGCTTAGGCGGGGTCTACAATGAGCAGTTCTTC
CASSLGGVYNEQFF
>few|TRBD1|TRBV28|TRBJ1-2
TGTGCCAGCAGTTCAGGGACAGGTCCCTATGGCTACACCTTC
CASSSGTGPYGYTF
>.|TRBD2|TRBV4-1|TRBJ2-3
TGCGCCAGCAGCCAGGACGGACTAGCCGCGCAGTATTTT
CASSQDGLAAQYF
>.|.|TRBV6-5|TRBJ2-7
TGTGCCAGCAGTTCCCTGGGGTGGGAGCAGTACTTC
CASSSLGWEQYF
>.|TRBD2|TRBV4-3|TRBJ2-1
TGCGCCAGCAGCCAAGATAAGGCGGGAGATACCCATGAGCAGTTCTTC
CASSQDKAGDTHEQFF
>.|TRBD2|TRBV25-1|TRBJ2-1
TGTGCCAGCAGGAGGATAGCGGGATTCCCCAATGAGCAGTTCTTC
CASRRIAGFPNEQFF
>.|.|TRBV7-7|TRBJ2-2
TGTGCTAGCAGCTTAGTAGGGGGAGAGGAAGGCACCGGGGAGCTGTTTTTT
CASSLVGGEEGTGELFF
>.|.|TRBV7-2|TRBJ2-5
TGTGCCAGCAGCCCAGCGAGACATACAGAGACCCAGTACTTC
CASSPARHTETQYF
>.|TRBD1|TRBV19|TRBJ1-1
TGTGCCAGTAGTATTACAGGGGTGGGCACTGAAGCTTTCTTT
CASSITGVGTEAFF
>.|.|TRBV7-9|TRBJ1-1
TGTGCCAGCAGCGCCGGTGGGTTTTTTGAAGCTTTCTTT
CASSAGGFFEAFF
>few|.|TRBV5-4|TRBJ2-7
TGTGCCAGCAGCTTGGATAGTGACGAGCAGTACTTC
CASSLDSDEQYF
>once|.|TRBV5-6|TRBJ2-1
TGTGCCAGCAGCTTCCTATCCGAGAACAATGAGCAGTTCTTC
CASSFLSENNEQFF
>.|TRBD2|TRBV30|TRBJ2-1
TGTGCCTGGACTGGGGGGGGAGATGAGCAGTTCTTC
CAWTGGGDEQFF
>.|.|TRBV5-4|TRBJ2-1
TGTGCCATTCGGAGTCCCGCGTTCGGCAATGAGCAGTTCTTC
CAIRSPAFGNEQFF
>.|.|TRBV9|TRBJ2-2
TGTGCCAGCAGCGAGCGACCTGAAGGGGCCGGGGAGCTGTTTTTT
CASSERPEGAGELFF
>.|TRBD2|TRBV7-2|TRBJ2-1
TGTGCCAGCAGCTTAGCGGGGGGGGATTACAATGAGCAGTTCTTC
CASSLAGGDYNEQFF
>.|TRBD2|TRBV7-9|TRBJ2-1
TGTGCCAGCAGCTTCGGCGGACTAGCGGTCTTCAATGAGCAGTTCTTC
CASSFGGLAVFNEQFF
>.|.|TRBV7-9|TRBJ2-1
TGTGCCAGCAGCTTAGCGCTAATTGAGCAGTTCTTC
CASSLALIEQFF
>.|.|TRBV11-3|TRBJ2-1
TGTGCCAGCAGCTTAGTATCTAGTAGCAATGAGCAGTTCTTC
CASSLVSSSNEQFF
>.|.|TRBV30|TRBJ2-2
TGTGCCTGGAGTGGTGGAGGACGATTGTCCGGGGAGCTGTTTTTT
CAWSGGGRLSGELFF
>.|TRBD1|TRBV30|TRBJ2-5
TGTGCCTGGGGACAGGGCGGGGACCAAGAGACCCAGTACTTC
CAWGQGGDQETQYF
>.|TRBD1|TRBV30|TRBJ1-2
TGTGCCTGGAGTGTAGGGGGCAAAGTTGGCTACACCTTC
CAWSVGGKVGYTF
>.|.|TRBV27|TRBJ1-1
TGTGCCACACGAACTGGGGGGAAGGGGTACACTGAAGCTTTCTTT
CATRTGGKGYTEAFF
>.|.|TRBV4-3|TRBJ1-1
TGCGCCAGCAGCCAATACTGGGGGGCAAGCACTGAAGCTTTCTTT
CASSQYWGASTEAFF
>few|.|TRBV18|TRBJ1-1
TGTGCCAGCTCACCGGTTAGGTCGGAGAACACTGAAGCTTTCTTT
CASSPVRSENTEAFF
>.|TRBD1|TRBV28|TRBJ2-1
TGTGCCAGCAGTTTGACAGGGTTCCGCGAGGTCAATGAGCAGTTCTTC
CASSLTGFREVNEQFF
>.|.|TRBV4-1|TRBJ2-7
TGCGCCAGCAGCCAAGGGGTACGGGAGTCGCCAGGGGAGCAGTACTTC
CASSQGVRESPGEQYF
>.|.|TRBV7-3|TRBJ2-1
TGTGCCAGCAGCAAGACCGGTCCTCTCAATGAGCAGTTCTTC
CASSKTGPLNEQFF
>.|.|TRBV6-4|TRBJ2-2
TGTGCCAGCAGTGGGGGACAAGACACCGGGGAGCTGTTTTTT
CASSGGQDTGELFF
>.|TRBD1|TRBV5-1|TRBJ1-4
TGCGCCAGCCGGCCGGGACAGGGGGGCGAAAAACTGTTTTTT
CASRPGQGGEKLFF
>.|.|TRBV12-5|TRBJ2-3
TGTGCTAGTGGTTTGGTACCGGAGGGAGCTAAGGATACGCAGTATTTT
CASGLVPEGAKDTQYF
>once|TRBD1|TRBV6-6|TRBJ1-6
TGTGCCAGCAGCCTCGGACAGGGGAATTCACCCCTCCACTTT
CASSLGQGNSPLHF
>.|TRBD2|TRBV9|TRBJ2-1
TGTGCCAGCAGCGTTCACGCGGGAGGGCCTTATGAGCAGTTCTTC
CASSVHAGGPYEQFF
>.|TRBD1|TRBV27|TRBJ2-7
TGTGCCAGCAGTTTCGGGACAGGGGGGGAGCAGTACTTC
CASSFGTGGEQYF